These 29 T cell receptor beta chains came from one sample sequenced in a study of blood T cell repertoires in COVID-19. Sequenced by immunoSEQ multiplex PCR; TCRdb stores in-frame clones only, minus some. The data show about 310,000 clones, with about 85% seen just once and about 2.3% held by the top ten. The sample comprised peripheral blood. The receptors stem from a man between 18 and 35 years old with active or convalescent COVID-19.

The chain uses TRBV16 and TRBJ2-7; TRBD1 is a possible D gene (6 bases). This CDR3 is built from 14 residues. Looked up from germline, CDR1 is KGHSY and CDR2 is FQNENV. Trimming removed 2 bases at V and 4 bases at J, with 12 bases between. CDR3 sequence (DNA): TGTGCCAGCAGCCAAGGGGGAAGGGGGTACGAGCAGTACTTC. The encoded protein is CASSQGGRGYEQYF.

This chain's CDR3 is CASSDSGGANNEQFF. DNA for the CDR3: TGTGCCAGCAGTGACAGCGGGGGGGCTAACAATGAGCAGTTCTTC. The chain combines TRBV27 with TRBJ2-1; 10 nucleotides agree with TRBD2. This CDR3 has 15 amino acids. In germline, CDR1 is MNHEY, CDR2 SMNVEV (reference sequence). V shed 5 bases and J 5 bases; nucleotides not matched to a gene: 6.

This clone appeared a single time. This chain uses TRBV7-2 with TRBJ1-5, with TRBD1 matching over 9 bases. CDR1 is SGHTA and CDR2 is FQGNSA in the germline V gene. Trimming at V came to 5 bases and at J to 7 bases, leaving 9 bases not matched to a gene. There are 15 residues in the CDR3. The CDR3 coding sequence is TGTGCCAGCAGCCGGGAAGGGACAGGGAAGCAGCCCCAGCATTTT. Translated: CASSREGTGKQPQHF.

This CDR3 is CASSIGPRNQPQHF. For the CDR3, the DNA is TGTGCCAGTAGTATAGGGCCCCGCAATCAGCCCCAGCATTTT. This rearrangement joins TRBV19 to TRBJ1-5; the D is unclear. V was clipped by 1 base and J by 2 bases, with 6 bases between them. The CDR3 has 14 amino acids. Germline V gene sequence: CDR1 LNHDA, CDR2 SQIVND (reference sequence).

A single count supports this clone. The CDR3 region is CASSLRPGMSLEQYF. CDR3 DNA: TGTGCCAGTAGTCTCCGGCCAGGGATGTCCCTCGAGCAGTACTTC. This chain links TRBV19 with TRBJ2-7, with a tentative D call TRBD1 (5 bases). The CDR3 spans 15 residues. Germline CDR1 is LNHDA and CDR2 is SQIVND (reference sequence). Trimming removed 5 bases at V and 6 bases at J, with 20 bases between.

The rearrangement uses TRBV6-4 and TRBJ1-5; 9 bases fit TRBD1. V dropped 6 bases and J dropped 11; count of bases not matched to a gene: 11. CDR1 MRHNA and CDR2 SNTAGT come from the germline V gene. This CDR3 comprises 14 residues. The CDR3 spells CASSAGQGGKAQHF. CDR3 DNA: TGTGCCAGCAGCGCGGGACAGGGAGGTAAGGCCCAGCATTTT.

The chain employs TRBV7-2 and TRBJ2-2, with D hard to call. V was shortened by 1 base and J by 5 bases, with 8 bases between the two germline ends. The CDR3 covers 14 residues. From germline, CDR1 is SGHTA and CDR2 FQGNSA. In DNA, the CDR3 is TGTGCCAGCAGCTTAGTTCCAGCGACCGGGGAGCTGTTTTTT. Protein product: CASSLVPATGELFF.

The chain combines TRBV9 with TRBJ1-2; 9 bases match TRBD1. J lost 5 bases, V lost 4 bases, and 12 bases had no gene match. Looked up from germline, CDR1 is SGDLS and CDR2 is YYNGEE. This CDR3 contains 16 residues. The CDR3 spells CASSPGQGPARYGYTF. In nucleotides, the CDR3 is TGTGCCAGCAGCCCCGGACAGGGGCCGGCTCGTTATGGCTACACCTTC.

This CDR3 is CASSLENWGNTEAFF. The CDR3 DNA is TGCGCCAGCAGCTTGGAAAATTGGGGCAACACTGAAGCTTTCTTT. J is TRBJ1-1 and V is TRBV5-1; possibly TRBD1 for D (5 bases). Trimming pared 0 bases from V and 2 bases from J, leaving 11 bases between. The CDR3 contains 15 residues. Germline CDR1 SGHRS, CDR2 YFSETQ.

The chain employs TRBV27 and TRBJ2-6; 9 bases line up with TRBD2. The CDR3 totals 17 residues. Germline V gives CDR1 MNHEY, CDR2 SMNVEV (reference sequence). V was clipped by 2 bases and J by 1 base; unmatched bases: 3. CDR3 coding DNA: TGTGCCAGCAGTTTAGTAGCGGGAGAATCTGGGGCCAACGTCCTGACTTTC. It is translated as CASSLVAGESGANVLTF.

V usage is TRBV7-2 and J usage is TRBJ1-3, with 9 nucleotides matching TRBD1. Trimming at V came to 6 bases and at J to 6 bases, leaving 12 bases not matched to a gene. The CDR3 spans 16 residues. Germline-derived CDR1 and CDR2 are SGHTA and FQGNSA. The CDR3 DNA follows: TGTGCCAGCAGTGATACGCCGGGACAGGGTACAAACACCATATATTTT. It codes for CASSDTPGQGTNTIYF.

The chain couples TRBV5-1 to TRBJ2-7; possible D gene TRBD1, 5 bases. The V end was cut by 2 bases, the J end by 0 bases, with 9 bases between. Germline V gene sequence: CDR1 SGHRS, CDR2 YFSETQ. This CDR3 is built from 14 residues. The CDR3 DNA reads as TGCGCCAGCAGCTTAAGGGGCCCCTCCTACGAGCAGTACTTC. Its protein product is CASSLRGPSYEQYF.

The chain links TRBV5-6 to TRBJ1-2; TRBD1 agrees at 8 bases. Germline CDR1 and CDR2: SGHDT and YYEEEE. This CDR3 spans 13 amino acids. The junction had 9 bases not matched to a gene; V was cut back by 2 bases and J by 12 bases. The CDR3 loop reads CASSLPGTGIHTF. The DNA of the CDR3 is TGTGCCAGCAGCTTACCCGGGACAGGAATACACACCTTC.

The chain combines TRBV19 with TRBJ1-1; maybe TRBD1 (6 bases). This CDR3 contains 18 residues. Trimming left V 4 bases short and J 0 bases short, with 21 bases between. Germline CDR1 reads LNHDA; CDR2 reads SQIVND (reference sequence). CDR3 bases: TGTGCCAGTAGTAGATGGACAGTTACCGCTATAATGAACACTGAAGCTTTCTTT. This encodes CASSRWTVTAIMNTEAFF.

The V and J genes are TRBV5-1 and TRBJ2-1; TRBD1 matches 10 bases. The germline CDR1 and CDR2 sequences are SGHRS and YFSETQ. The CDR3 is 16 residues long. The V gene end was trimmed by 1 base and the J gene end by 12 bases; junction bases not matched to a gene: 13. The CDR3 loop reads CASSLTGTGEGSGQFF. The CDR3 region has the DNA TGCGCCAGCAGCTTGACAGGGACAGGGGAGGGTAGCGGGCAGTTCTTC. Complete variable domain (other parts from reference TRBV5-1 and TRBJ2-1): KAGVTQTPRYLIKTRGQQVTLSCSPISGHRSVSWYQQTPGQGLQFLFEYFSETQRNKGNFPGRFSGRQFSNSRSEMNVSTLELGDSALYLCASSLTGTGEGSGQFFGPGTRLTVL.

V is TRBV28 and J is TRBJ1-5; a weak D match, TRBD1 (6 bases). Trimming cost V 5 bases and J 2 bases, with 16 bases left between them. The CDR3 runs 16 residues. Germline V lookup: CDR1 MDHEN, CDR2 SYDVKM. The CDR3 region has the DNA TGTGCCAGCAGTACCCCGGGACACCAAGGCAATCAGCCCCAGCATTTT. It specifies CASSTPGHQGNQPQHF.

The rearrangement links TRBV2 to TRBJ1-5, with D hard to call. Trimming removed 3 bases at V and 6 bases at J, with 18 bases between. This CDR3 is built from 16 residues. Germline CDR1 reads SNHLY; CDR2 reads FYNNEI. The DNA for the CDR3 is TGTGCCAGCAGTGACAGGCCGCGTCTTGGAGGTCAGCCCCAGCATTTT. Translation gives CASSDRPRLGGQPQHF.

The rearrangement links TRBV10-1 to TRBJ2-7, with 11 positions matching TRBD2. This CDR3 region has 13 residues. Germline assignment: CDR1 WNHNN and CDR2 SYGVQD (reference sequence). The CDR3 nucleotides read TGCCCCCGCTTGGTACTAGCGGGAGCAGAGCAGTACTTC. Encoded protein: CPRLVLAGAEQYF.

This clone was counted only a few times. The V and J genes are TRBV3-1 (or the pseudogene TRBV3-2) and TRBJ1-5; D remains ambiguous. The CDR3 sequence is 13 residues long. V was clipped by 1 base and J by 7 bases, with 8 bases between them. CDR1 is LGHDT and CDR2 is YNNKEL in the germline V gene (reference sequence). CDR3 nucleotides: TGTGCCAGCAGCCAAGTGGGCGTGCAGCCCCAGCATTTT. Its protein product is CASSQVGVQPQHF.

The genes are TRBV20-1 and TRBJ2-7, with D maybe TRBD2 (5 bases). The CDR3 consists of 11 residues. V dropped 8 bases and J dropped 7 bases, with 15 bases sitting between them. The V gene's germline CDR1 is DFQATT and CDR2 SNEGSKA (reference sequence). CDR3 DNA: TGCAGTACCCGGGAAGTTAATGAGCAGTACTTC. Its translation is CSTREVNEQYF.

This rearrangement joins TRBV19 to TRBJ2-3; 8 nucleotides agree with TRBD2. This CDR3 is built from 18 residues. J was trimmed by 10 bases and V by 0 bases; bases with no gene match: 18. Looked up from germline, CDR1 is LNHDA and CDR2 is SQIVND (reference sequence). In nucleotides, the CDR3 is TGTGCCAGTAGTATAGATTATACGGCTGGACTAGCCCCGTTTGCGCAGTATTTT. Its protein is CASSIDYTAGLAPFAQYF.

In this sample, this clone turned up many times. The rearrangement uses TRBV19 and TRBJ1-4; D is undetermined. In germline, CDR1 is LNHDA, CDR2 SQIVND (reference sequence). Trimming shortened V by 5 bases and J by 0 bases, and 13 bases separated the two germline ends. The CDR3 runs to 16 residues. The CDR3 reads CASSLLSVATNEKLFF. CDR3 nucleotides: TGTGCCAGTAGTCTCCTCAGTGTTGCAACTAATGAAAAACTGTTTTTT.

This clone was found a few times. V is TRBV6-6 and J is TRBJ2-7; maybe TRBD2 (5 bases). This CDR3 has 12 residues. V was trimmed by 6 bases and J by 4 bases, leaving 10 bases between them. From germline, CDR1 is MNHNY and CDR2 SVGAGI (reference sequence). CDR3 bases: TGTGCCAGCAGCCTCGGGGTTTACGAGCAGTACTTC. The encoded protein is CASSLGVYEQYF.

The count of this clone is one. This rearrangement joins TRBV7-8 to TRBJ2-1; TRBD2 matches at 13 bases. V was clipped by 5 bases and J by 5 bases; unmatched bases: 6. Germline CDR1 SGHVS, CDR2 FQNEAQ. CDR3 size: 16 residues. The CDR3 here is CASSPTSGGAHNEQFF. The CDR3, as DNA: TGTGCCAGCAGCCCAACTAGCGGGGGGGCTCACAATGAGCAGTTCTTC.

The chain has TRBV4-2 and TRBJ1-1; weak D call: TRBD1 (5 bases). V lost 0 bases and J 4 bases, leaving 18 bases between the germline ends. Germline assignment: CDR1 LGHNA and CDR2 YNFKEQ. The CDR3 is made up of 17 amino acids. Here the CDR3 reads CASSQEQGTLGGTEAFF. The CDR3 nucleotides are TGTGCCAGCAGCCAAGAGCAGGGAACACTCGGTGGCACTGAAGCTTTCTTT.

The chain recombines TRBV6-5 with TRBJ2-3; D gene ambiguous. Trimming took 6 bases from V and 3 from J, leaving 16 bases between them. CDR1 and CDR2 (germline): MNHEY, SVGAGI. This CDR3 has 15 residues. The CDR3 sequence is CASSPVPGGTDTQYF. The CDR3 DNA sequence: TGTGCCAGCAGCCCAGTCCCGGGTGGGACAGATACGCAGTATTTT.

The J gene is TRBJ2-7, the V gene TRBV6-5, with D possibly matching TRBD1 (5 bases). The V end lost 2 bases, the J end lost 4 bases, and 15 bases lay between the germline ends. Germline CDR1 is MNHEY and CDR2 is SVGAGI. This CDR3 has 15 amino acids. This CDR3 is CASSYDSGPGYEQYF. The CDR3 coding sequence is TGTGCCAGCAGTTACGACTCAGGGCCTGGGTACGAGCAGTACTTC.

V is TRBV6-5 and J is TRBJ2-7; D is ambiguous. Trimming removed 1 base at V and 0 bases at J, with 7 bases between. This CDR3 spans 14 amino acids. Germline values: CDR1 MNHEY, CDR2 SVGAGI. CDR3 coding DNA: TGTGCCAGCAGTTACTTTAGTGTCTCCTACGAGCAGTACTTC. Translated, it gives CASSYFSVSYEQYF.

The chain carries TRBV7-9 and TRBJ2-6, with 8 bases lining up with TRBD1. Germline CDR1 SEHNR, CDR2 FQNEAQ (reference sequence). The length of the CDR3 is 18 residues. The J segment lost 0 bases and the V segment lost 5 bases, leaving 9 bases of the junction unmatched. The CDR3 bases are TGTGCCAGCAGCCTAGGGACAGGTCCTCTCTCTGGGGCCAACGTCCTGACTTTC. The encoded protein is CASSLGTGPLSGANVLTF.